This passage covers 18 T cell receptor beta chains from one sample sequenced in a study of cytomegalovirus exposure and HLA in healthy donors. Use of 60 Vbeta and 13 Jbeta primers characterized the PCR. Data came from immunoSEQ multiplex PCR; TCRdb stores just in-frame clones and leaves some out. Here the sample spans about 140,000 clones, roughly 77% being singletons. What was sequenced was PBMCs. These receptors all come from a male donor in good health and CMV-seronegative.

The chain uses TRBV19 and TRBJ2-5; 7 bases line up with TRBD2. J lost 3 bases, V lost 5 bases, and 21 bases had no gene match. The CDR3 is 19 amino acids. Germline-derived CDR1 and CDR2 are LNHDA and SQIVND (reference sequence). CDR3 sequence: CASSEGLGGSLSLEETQYF. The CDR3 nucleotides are TGTGCCAGTAGTGAGGGTTTGGGCGGGAGTTTATCCTTAGAAGAGACCCAGTACTTC.

The CDR3 nucleotides are TGTGCCATCAGTCCAGGGGGCTCCTACAATGAGCAGTTCTTC. Translation: CAISPGGSYNEQFF. The chain combines TRBV10-3 with TRBJ2-1; TRBD1 matches 7 bases. The ends lost 5 bases at V and 0 bases at J; junction bases unmatched: 1. Per germline, CDR1 ENHRY and CDR2 SYGVKD. This CDR3 comprises 14 residues.

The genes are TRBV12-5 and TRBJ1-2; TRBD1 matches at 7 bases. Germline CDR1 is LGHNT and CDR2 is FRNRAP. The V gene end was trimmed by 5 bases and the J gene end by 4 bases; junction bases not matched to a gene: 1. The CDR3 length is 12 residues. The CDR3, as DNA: TGTGCTAGTGGTCGGGACAGCTATGGCTACACCTTC. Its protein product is CASGRDSYGYTF.

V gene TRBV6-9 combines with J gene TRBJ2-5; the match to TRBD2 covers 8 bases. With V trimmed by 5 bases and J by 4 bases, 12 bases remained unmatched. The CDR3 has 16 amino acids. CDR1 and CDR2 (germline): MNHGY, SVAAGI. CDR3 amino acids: CASSQPAGEGTETQYF. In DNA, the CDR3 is TGTGCCAGCAGTCAGCCAGCGGGAGAGGGTACAGAGACCCAGTACTTC.

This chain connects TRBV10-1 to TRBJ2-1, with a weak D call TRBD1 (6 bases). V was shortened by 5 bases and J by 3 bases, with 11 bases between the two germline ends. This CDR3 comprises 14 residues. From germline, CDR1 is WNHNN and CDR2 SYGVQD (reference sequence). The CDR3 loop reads CASSLAGVYNEQFF. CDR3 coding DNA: TGCGCCAGCAGTCTGGCAGGGGTCTACAATGAGCAGTTCTTC.

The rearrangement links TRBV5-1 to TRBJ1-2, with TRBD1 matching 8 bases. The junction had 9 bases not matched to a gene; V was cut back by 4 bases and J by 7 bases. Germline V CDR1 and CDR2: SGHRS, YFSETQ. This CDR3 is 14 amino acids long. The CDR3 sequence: CASSLDRGRVGYTF. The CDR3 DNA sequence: TGCGCCAGCAGCCTTGACAGGGGTCGGGTTGGCTACACCTTC.

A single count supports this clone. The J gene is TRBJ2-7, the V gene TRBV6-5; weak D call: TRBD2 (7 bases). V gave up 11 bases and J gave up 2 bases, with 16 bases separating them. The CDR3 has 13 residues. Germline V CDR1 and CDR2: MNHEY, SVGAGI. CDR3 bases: TGTGCCTCGCTAGGGGGGGAAACCTACGAGCAGTACTTC. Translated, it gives CASLGGETYEQYF.

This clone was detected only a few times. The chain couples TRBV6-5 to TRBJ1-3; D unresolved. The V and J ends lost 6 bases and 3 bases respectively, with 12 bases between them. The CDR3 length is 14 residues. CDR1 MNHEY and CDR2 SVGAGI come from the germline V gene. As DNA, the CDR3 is TGTGCCAGCAGATCAGATAAAGATGGAAACACCATATATTTT. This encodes CASRSDKDGNTIYF.

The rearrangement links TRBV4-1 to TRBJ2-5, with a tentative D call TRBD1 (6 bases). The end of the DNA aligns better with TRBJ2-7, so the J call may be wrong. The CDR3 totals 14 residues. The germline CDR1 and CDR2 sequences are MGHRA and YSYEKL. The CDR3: CASSQEAGVYEQYF. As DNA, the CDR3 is TGCGCCAGCAGCCAAGAGGCAGGGGTCTACGAGCAGTACTTC.

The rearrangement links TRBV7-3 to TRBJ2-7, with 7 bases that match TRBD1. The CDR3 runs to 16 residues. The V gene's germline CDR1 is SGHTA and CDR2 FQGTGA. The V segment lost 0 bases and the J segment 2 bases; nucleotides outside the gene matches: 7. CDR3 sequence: CASSLTGQSGTYEQYF. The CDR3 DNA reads TGTGCCAGCAGCTTAACGGGACAGTCGGGTACCTACGAGCAGTACTTC.

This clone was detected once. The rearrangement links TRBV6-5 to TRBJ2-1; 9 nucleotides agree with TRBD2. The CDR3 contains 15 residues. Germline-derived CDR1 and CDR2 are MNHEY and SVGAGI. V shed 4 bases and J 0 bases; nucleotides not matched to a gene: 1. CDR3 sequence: CASSLAGVSYNEQFF. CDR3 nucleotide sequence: TGTGCCAGCAGTTTAGCGGGAGTCTCCTACAATGAGCAGTTCTTC.

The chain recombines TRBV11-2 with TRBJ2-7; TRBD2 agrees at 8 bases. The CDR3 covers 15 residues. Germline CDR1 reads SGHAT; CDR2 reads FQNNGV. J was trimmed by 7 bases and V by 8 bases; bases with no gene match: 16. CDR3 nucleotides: TGTGCCAGCGGACAAAAGCGGGAGAGCCCCCGGGAGCAGTACTTC. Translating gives CASGQKRESPREQYF.

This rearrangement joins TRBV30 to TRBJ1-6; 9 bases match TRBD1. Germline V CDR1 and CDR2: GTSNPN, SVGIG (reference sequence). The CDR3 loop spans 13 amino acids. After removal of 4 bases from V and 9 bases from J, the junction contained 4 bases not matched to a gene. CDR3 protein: CAWNRDRASPLHF. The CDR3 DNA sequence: TGTGCCTGGAACCGGGACAGGGCTTCACCCCTCCACTTT.

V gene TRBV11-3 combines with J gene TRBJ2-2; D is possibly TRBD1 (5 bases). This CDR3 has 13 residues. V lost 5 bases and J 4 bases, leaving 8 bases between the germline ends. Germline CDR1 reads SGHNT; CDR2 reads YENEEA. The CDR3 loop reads CASSPGITGELFF. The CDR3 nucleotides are TGTGCCAGCAGCCCAGGGATCACCGGGGAGCTGTTTTTT.

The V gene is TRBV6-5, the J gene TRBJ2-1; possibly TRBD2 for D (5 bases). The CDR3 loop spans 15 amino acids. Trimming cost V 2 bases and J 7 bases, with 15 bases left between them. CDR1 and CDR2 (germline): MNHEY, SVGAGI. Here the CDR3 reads CASSYGLTLGNEQFF. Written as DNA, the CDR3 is TGTGCCAGCAGTTACGGACTCACCCTAGGAAATGAGCAGTTCTTC.

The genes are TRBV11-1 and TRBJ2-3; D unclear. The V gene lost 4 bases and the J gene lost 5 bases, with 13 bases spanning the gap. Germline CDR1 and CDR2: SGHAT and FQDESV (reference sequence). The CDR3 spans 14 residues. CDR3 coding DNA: TGTGCCAGCAGCTCTCTCTTGACTCTAGATACGCAGTATTTT. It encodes CASSSLLTLDTQYF.

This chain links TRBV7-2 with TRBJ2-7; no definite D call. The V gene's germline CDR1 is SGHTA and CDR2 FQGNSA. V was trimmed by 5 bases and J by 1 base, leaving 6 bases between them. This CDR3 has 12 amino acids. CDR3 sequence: CASSIPSYEQYF. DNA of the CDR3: TGTGCCAGCAGCATTCCGTCCTACGAGCAGTACTTC.

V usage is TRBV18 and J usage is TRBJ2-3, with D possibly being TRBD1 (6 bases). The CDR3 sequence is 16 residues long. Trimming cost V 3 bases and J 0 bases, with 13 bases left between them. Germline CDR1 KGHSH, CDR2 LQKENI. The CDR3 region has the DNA TGTGCCAGCTCACCTAGGGACATTGCTAGCACAGATACGCAGTATTTT. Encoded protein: CASSPRDIASTDTQYF. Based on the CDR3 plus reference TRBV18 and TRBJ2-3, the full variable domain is NAGVMQNPRHLVRRRGQEARLRCSPMKGHSHVYWYRQLPEEGLKFMVYLQKENIIDESGMPKERFSAEFPKEGPSILRIQQVVRGDSAAYFCASSPRDIASTDTQYFGPGTRLTVL.